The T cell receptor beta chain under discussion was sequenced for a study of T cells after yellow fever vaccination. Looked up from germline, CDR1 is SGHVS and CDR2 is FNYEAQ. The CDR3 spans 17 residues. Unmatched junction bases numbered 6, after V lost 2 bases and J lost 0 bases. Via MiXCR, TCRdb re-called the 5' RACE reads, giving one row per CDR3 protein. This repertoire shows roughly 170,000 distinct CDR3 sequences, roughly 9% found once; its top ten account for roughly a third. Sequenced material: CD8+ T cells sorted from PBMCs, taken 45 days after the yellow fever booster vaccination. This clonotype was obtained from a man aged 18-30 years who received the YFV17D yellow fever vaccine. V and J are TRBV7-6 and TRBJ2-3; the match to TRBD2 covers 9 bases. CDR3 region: CASSLWASGASTDTQYF. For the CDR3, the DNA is TGTGCCAGCAGCTTATGGGCTAGCGGGGCTAGCACAGATACGCAGTATTTT.